The clone carrying this TCR beta chain was seen at least ten times. This sample is drawn from a study of patients and donors after allogeneic stem cell transplantation. One entry per CDR3 protein, called by TCRdb with MiXCR from the RT-PCR reads. Of about a million distinct CDR3 sequences listed, roughly 17% are singletons. Germline-derived CDR1 and CDR2 are SQVTM and ANQGSEA. J gave up 6 bases and V 4 bases, and 9 bases lay outside the gene matches. The CDR3 loop spans 14 amino acids. The clonotype was recovered from a human donor who was either an allogeneic HSCT recipient or a stem cell or donor lymphocyte infusion donor (not recorded which). It is not recorded whose cells these are; they may come from a transplant donor. The sample comprised blood, either unsorted or a sorted T cell fraction (not recorded which). The chain recombines TRBV29-1 with TRBJ2-3, with TRBD1 matching over 8 bases. The CDR3 is CSVVPGTGRDTQYF. As DNA, the CDR3 is TGCAGCGTTGTCCCCGGGACAGGACGGGATACGCAGTATTTT.